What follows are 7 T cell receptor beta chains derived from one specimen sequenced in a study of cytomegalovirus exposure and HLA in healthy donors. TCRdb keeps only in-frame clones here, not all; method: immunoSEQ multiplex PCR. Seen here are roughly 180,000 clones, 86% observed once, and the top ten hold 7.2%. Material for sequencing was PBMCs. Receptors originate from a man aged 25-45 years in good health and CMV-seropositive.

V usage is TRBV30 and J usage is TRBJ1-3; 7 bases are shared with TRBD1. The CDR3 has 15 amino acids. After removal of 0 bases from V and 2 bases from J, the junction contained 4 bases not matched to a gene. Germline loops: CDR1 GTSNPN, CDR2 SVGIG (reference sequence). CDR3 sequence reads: CAWSVGGGAGNTIYF. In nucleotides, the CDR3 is TGTGCCTGGAGTGTCGGAGGGGGCGCTGGAAACACCATATATTTT.

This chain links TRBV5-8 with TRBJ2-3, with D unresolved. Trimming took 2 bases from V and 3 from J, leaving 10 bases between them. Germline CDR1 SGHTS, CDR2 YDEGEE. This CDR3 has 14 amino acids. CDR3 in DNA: TGTGCCAGCAGCTTCAGACGTATGACAGATACGCAGTATTTT. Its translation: CASSFRRMTDTQYF.

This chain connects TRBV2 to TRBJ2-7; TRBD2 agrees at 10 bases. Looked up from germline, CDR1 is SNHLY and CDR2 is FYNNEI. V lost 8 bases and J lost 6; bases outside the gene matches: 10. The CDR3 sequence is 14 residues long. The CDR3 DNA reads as TGTGCCAGCTATGGACTAGCGGCCGGAGGCGAGCAGTACTTC. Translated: CASYGLAAGGEQYF.

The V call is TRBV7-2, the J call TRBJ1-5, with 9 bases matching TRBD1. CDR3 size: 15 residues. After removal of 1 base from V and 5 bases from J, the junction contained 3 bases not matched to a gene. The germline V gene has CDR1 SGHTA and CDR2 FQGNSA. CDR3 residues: CASSLGGQGDQPQHF. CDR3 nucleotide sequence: TGTGCCAGCAGCTTAGGGGGACAGGGCGATCAGCCCCAGCATTTT.

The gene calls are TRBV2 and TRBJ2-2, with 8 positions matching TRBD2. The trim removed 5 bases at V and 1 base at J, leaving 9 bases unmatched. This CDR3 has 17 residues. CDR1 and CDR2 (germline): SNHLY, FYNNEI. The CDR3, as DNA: TGTGCCAGCAGTTACCCTAAGCGGGAGAGGAACACCGGGGAGCTGTTTTTT. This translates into CASSYPKRERNTGELFF.

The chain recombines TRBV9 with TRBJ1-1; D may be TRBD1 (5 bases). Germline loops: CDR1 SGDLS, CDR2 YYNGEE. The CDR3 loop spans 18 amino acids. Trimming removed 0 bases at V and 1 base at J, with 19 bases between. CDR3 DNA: TGTGCCAGCAGCGTAGAACCCCGTCGGCAGGGCGAGAACACTGAAGCTTTCTTT. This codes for CASSVEPRRQGENTEAFF.

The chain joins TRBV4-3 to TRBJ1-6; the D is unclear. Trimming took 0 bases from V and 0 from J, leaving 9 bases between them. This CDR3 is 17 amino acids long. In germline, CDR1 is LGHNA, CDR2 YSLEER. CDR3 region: CASSQETHSSYNSPLHF. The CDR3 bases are TGCGCCAGCAGCCAAGAGACCCATAGCTCCTATAATTCACCCCTCCACTTT.